The 20 T cell receptor beta chains reported below all come from one sample, sequenced in a study of T cell repertoires in cytomegalovirus infection. TCRdb used MiXCR to reprocess the reads, holding one entry per CDR3 protein. The sample lists 900,000 to 950,000 distinct CDR3 sequences, about 33% occurring once. Their cognate antigens are unknown. Material: cultured CD8+ T cells from PBMCs, obtained from culture after CMV antigen stimulation. Receptors originate from a human donor in good health (CMV status not recorded). Some clones in this sample may be carry-over from other donors' samples.

At least ten counts were recorded for this clonotype. The chain links TRBV6-2 or TRBV6-3 to TRBJ2-7; D is unclear. The germline V gene has CDR1 MNHEY and CDR2 SVGEGT. V was shortened by 0 bases and J by 3 bases, with 9 bases between the two germline ends. The CDR3 consists of 14 residues. The CDR3 DNA is TGTGCCAGCAGTTACTCGAACTGGGTCTACGAGCAGTACGTC. This sequence encodes CASSYSNWVYEQYV.

V usage is TRBV5-6 and J usage is TRBJ2-7; tentatively, D is TRBD1 (7 bases). This CDR3 spans 15 amino acids. With 0 bases removed from V and 4 bases from J, the gap between germline ends came to 14 bases. CDR1 is SGHDT, CDR2 YYEEEE, per germline. The chain's CDR3 is CASSLGGGGLYEQYF. CDR3 DNA: TGTGCCAGCAGCTTGGGAGGAGGGGGCTTGTACGAGCAGTACTTC.

The CDR3 spells CASRSSTVNYGYTF. CDR3 in DNA: TGTGCCAGCAGGTCTTCTACAGTGAACTATGGCTACACCTTC. This sequence joins TRBV9 and TRBJ1-2; D unclear. Germline lookup yields CDR1 SGDLS and CDR2 YYNGEE. There are 14 residues in the CDR3. V lost 5 bases and J 2 bases, leaving 13 bases between the germline ends. Full variable domain (rest looked up from reference TRBV9 and TRBJ1-2): DSGVTQTPKHLITATGQRVTLRCSPRSGDLSVYWYQQSLDQGLQFLIQYYNGEERAKGNILERFSAQQFPDLHSELNLSSLELGDSALYFCASRSSTVNYGYTFGSGTRLTVV.

The chain employs TRBV11-3 and TRBJ2-1, with 7 bases matching TRBD2. Looked up from germline, CDR1 is SGHNT and CDR2 is YENEEA. CDR3 length: 15 residues. V lost 5 bases, J lost 4 bases, and 8 bases stayed unmatched. The CDR3 region has the DNA TGTGCCAGCAGCCATTTGGGGGGGGGATACAATGAGCAGTTCTTC. This gives the protein CASSHLGGGYNEQFF. Drawing the rest from reference TRBV11-3 and TRBJ2-1, the complete variable domain is EAGVVQSPRYKIIEKKQPVAFWCNPISGHNTLYWYLQNLGQGPELLIRYENEEAVDDSQLPKDRFSAERLKGVDSTLKIQPAELGDSAVYLCASSHLGGGYNEQFFGPGTRLTVL.

The chain combines TRBV11-3 with TRBJ2-1; D is ambiguous. The CDR3 contains 14 residues. Germline CDR1 reads SGHNT; CDR2 reads YENEEA. The ends were cut back, 4 bases at V and 9 bases at J, with 16 bases in the middle. CDR3 sequence (DNA): TGTGCCAGCAGCTCGTGGGCCGATGTGGGTGAGCAGTTCTTC. This codes for CASSSWADVGEQFF.

This chain connects TRBV6-1 to TRBJ2-5, with D perhaps TRBD1 (5 bases). Per the germline V gene, CDR1 is MNHNS and CDR2 is SASEGT. The CDR3 is 14 residues long. V lost 3 bases and J lost 2, with 10 bases in between. The CDR3 nucleotides are TGTGCCAGCAGTGACTGGACATATCAAGAGACCCAGTACTTC. Translating gives CASSDWTYQETQYF.

This sequence joins TRBV20-1 and TRBJ2-1; D possibly corresponds to TRBD1 (6 bases). In germline, CDR1 is DFQATT, CDR2 SNEGSKA (reference sequence). Trimming removed 5 bases at V and 5 bases at J, with 13 bases between. The CDR3 covers 13 residues. As DNA, the CDR3 is TGCAGTGCTTCCCGACAGGCCGACAATGAGCAGTTCTTC. This gives the protein CSASRQADNEQFF.

This sequence joins TRBV14 and TRBJ2-1; 9 bases agree with TRBD1. Germline V gives CDR1 SGHDN, CDR2 FVKESK. This CDR3 region has 15 residues. J gave up 7 bases and V 0 bases, and 4 bases lay outside the gene matches. Here the CDR3 DNA reads TGTGCCAGCAGCCAAGATAGGACAGGGGATAATGAGCAGTTCTTC. This gives the protein CASSQDRTGDNEQFF. The variable domain in full, with the rest retrieved from reference TRBV14 and TRBJ2-1, is EAGVTQFPSHSVIEKGQTVTLRCDPISGHDNLYWYRRVMGKEIKFLLHFVKESKQDESGMPNNRFLAERTGGTYSTLKVQPAELEDSGVYFCASSQDRTGDNEQFFGPGTRLTVL.

This chain connects TRBV12-5 to TRBJ2-6, with D unresolved. The CDR3 spans 17 residues. Trimming shortened V by 3 bases and J by 0 bases, and 12 bases separated the two germline ends. Germline values: CDR1 LGHNT, CDR2 FRNRAP. For the CDR3, the DNA is TGTGCTAGTGGTTTCTTACCTGATTTCTCTGGGGCCAACGTCCTGACTTTC. This encodes CASGFLPDFSGANVLTF.

The chain uses TRBV6-1 and TRBJ2-7; maybe TRBD2 (6 bases). This CDR3 is 12 amino acids long. Per the germline V gene, CDR1 is MNHNS and CDR2 is SASEGT. Trimming shortened V by 6 bases and J by 11 bases, and 17 bases separated the two germline ends. The CDR3 here is CASRAVREEEYF. The CDR3 DNA reads as TGTGCCAGCAGGGCCGTCAGGGAGGAGGAGTACTTC.

This clonotype was counted a few times. This chain joins TRBV7-9 and TRBJ2-1; 9 bases are shared with TRBD1. Germline-derived CDR1 and CDR2 are SEHNR and FQNEAQ (reference sequence). CDR3 length: 16 residues. The junction had 9 bases not matched to a gene; V was cut back by 6 bases and J by 3 bases. The CDR3 loop reads CASRTGGYFGYNEQFF. Here the CDR3 DNA reads TGTGCCAGCAGGACAGGGGGGTATTTTGGCTACAATGAGCAGTTCTTC. Using reference TRBV7-9 and TRBJ2-1 for the parts outside the CDR3, the full variable domain is DTGVSQNPRHKITKRGQNVTFRCDPISEHNRLYWYRQTLGQGPEFLTYFQNEAQLEKSRLLSDRFSAERPKGSFSTLEIQRTEQGDSAMYLCASRTGGYFGYNEQFFGPGTRLTVL.

V gene TRBV11-1 combines with J gene TRBJ2-7; TRBD1 matches at 7 bases. Trimming cost V 1 base and J 3 bases; bases outside gene matches: 6. Germline values: CDR1 SGHAT, CDR2 FQDESV (reference sequence). The CDR3 runs 15 residues. The CDR3 loop is CASSLEGALFYEQYF. The CDR3 DNA follows: TGTGCCAGCAGCTTAGAGGGGGCTCTCTTCTACGAGCAGTACTTC. Variable domain in full (rest from reference TRBV11-1 and TRBJ2-7): EAEVAQSPRYKITEKSQAVAFWCDPISGHATLYWYRQILGQGPELLVQFQDESVVDDSQLPKDRFSAERLKGVDSTLKIQPAELGDSAMYLCASSLEGALFYEQYFGPGTRLTVT.

The chain employs TRBV12-3 or TRBV12-4 and TRBJ1-3, with TRBD1 identical over 10 bases. Trimming at V came to 3 bases and at J to 1 base, leaving 9 bases not matched to a gene. The CDR3 has 18 amino acids. CDR3 sequence reads: CASSFYPGQGTSGNTIYF. For the CDR3, the DNA is TGTGCCAGCAGTTTTTACCCGGGACAGGGGACTTCTGGAAACACCATATATTTT.

A word on this clonotype: Mismatch with germline at one junction end may stem from a read error. DNA of the CDR3: TGTGCCAGCAGCCCACCGTGGGGGGTTGTCACTGAAACTTTCTTT. This gives the protein CASSPPWGVVTETFF. The chain carries TRBV7-9 and TRBJ1-1, with D perhaps TRBD1 (5 bases). This CDR3 has 15 residues. Germline CDR1 and CDR2: SEHNR and FQNEAQ (reference sequence).

The V and J genes are TRBV7-9 and TRBJ2-1; TRBD2 agrees at 7 bases. Germline V gene data show CDR1 as SEHNR and CDR2 as FQNEAQ (reference sequence). The CDR3 runs 15 residues. Germline trimming cut 7 bases from V and 6 bases from J; bases unmatched to any gene: 12. The CDR3 DNA reads as TGTGCCAGCACCTCATATTCGCGGGGGATCAATGAGCAGTTCTTC. This gives the protein CASTSYSRGINEQFF.

The sample holds a few counts of this clonotype. The chain uses TRBV10-3 and TRBJ2-2; D unclear. The CDR3 contains 12 residues. Looked up from germline, CDR1 is ENHRY and CDR2 is SYGVKD. Trimming left V 2 bases short and J 6 bases short, with 4 bases between. The CDR3 sequence: CAISEAAGELFF. CDR3 DNA sequence: TGTGCCATCAGTGAGGCTGCCGGGGAGCTGTTTTTT.

The J gene is TRBJ1-5, the V gene TRBV6-1, with TRBD1 as a possible D gene (6 bases). V lost 3 bases, J lost 5 bases, and 17 bases lay in between. The germline CDR1 and CDR2 sequences are MNHNS and SASEGT. The CDR3 is 16 amino acids. CDR3 sequence: CASSDPYGGRYQPQHF. For the CDR3, the DNA is TGTGCCAGCAGTGATCCTTATGGGGGGCGATATCAGCCCCAGCATTTT.

This clonotype was detected only a few times. The rearrangement uses TRBV6-1 and TRBJ2-3, with TRBD1 identical over 8 bases. Trimming at V came to 4 bases and at J to 2 bases, leaving 5 bases not matched to a gene. In germline, CDR1 is MNHNS, CDR2 SASEGT. The CDR3 contains 15 residues. CDR3 sequence (DNA): TGTGCCAGCAGTGCTTTGACAGGGGTCACAGATACGCAGTATTTT. Translating gives CASSALTGVTDTQYF.

This chain joins TRBV7-9 and TRBJ1-1; D is undetermined. This CDR3 has 13 residues. Germline V gene lookup returns CDR1 SEHNR and CDR2 FQNEAQ (reference sequence). The germline V and J ends were trimmed by 5 bases and 11 bases, with 18 bases remaining between them. The CDR3 DNA is TGTGCCAGCAGCCCGAGCCTTACGGATGGGGCTTTCTTT. Protein sequence: CASSPSLTDGAFF.

This clonotype was counted a few times. The chain recombines TRBV4-2 with TRBJ1-1; the D is unclear. Germline CDR1 LGHNA, CDR2 YNFKEQ. V was clipped by 4 bases and J by 5 bases, with 17 bases between them. This CDR3 comprises 15 residues. The CDR3, as DNA: TGTGCCAGCAGCCGATCCTGGCCGGAGTGGACTGAAGCTTTCTTT. Its protein is CASSRSWPEWTEAFF.